This paragraph reports one TCR beta chain. The V and J ends lost 1 base and 4 bases respectively, with 6 bases between them. Per germline, CDR1 SGHRS and CDR2 YFSETQ. The CDR3 is 13 residues long. This entry is derived from a study of blood T cell repertoires in COVID-19. Study summary: Researchers got acute and convalescent COVID-19 samples from the United States, Italy and Spain.

TCRdb's copy holds only in-frame clones and misses some; the assay was immunoSEQ multiplex PCR. The sample consists of about 83,000 clones, about 70% of them appearing once. Sequencing was carried out using peripheral blood. The receptor comes from a woman of 80 years or more with active or convalescent COVID-19. The rearrangement joins TRBV5-1 to TRBJ2-1, with unresolved D. In DNA form, the CDR3 reads TGCGCCAGCAGCTTGACAGCTTACAATGAGCAGTTCTTC. It translates to CASSLTAYNEQFF.